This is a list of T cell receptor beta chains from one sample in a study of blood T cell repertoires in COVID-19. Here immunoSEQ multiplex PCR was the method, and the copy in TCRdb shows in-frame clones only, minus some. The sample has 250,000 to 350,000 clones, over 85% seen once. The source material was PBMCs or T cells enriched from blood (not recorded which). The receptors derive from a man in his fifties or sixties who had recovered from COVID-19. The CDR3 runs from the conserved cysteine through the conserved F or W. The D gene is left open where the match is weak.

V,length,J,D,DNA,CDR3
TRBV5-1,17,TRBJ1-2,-,TGCGCCAGCAGCATCGCCCGAGGAGGGGGGGATAACTATGGCTACACCTTC,CASSIARGGGDNYGYTF
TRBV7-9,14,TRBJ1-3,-,TGTGCCAGCAGCCAGGGTTTCTCTGGAAACACCATATATTTT,CASSQGFSGNTIYF
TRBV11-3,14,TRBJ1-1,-,TGTGCCAGCAGCTTCGGGGTTCGGGACACTGAAGCTTTCTTT,CASSFGVRDTEAFF
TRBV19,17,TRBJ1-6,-,TGTGCCAGTAGTATAACCCCACTTGACAGATGGAATTCACCCCTCCACTTT,CASSITPLDRWNSPLHF
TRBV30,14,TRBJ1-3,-,TGTGCCTGGAGTGTGTCAAACTCTGGAAACACCATATATTTT,CAWSVSNSGNTIYF
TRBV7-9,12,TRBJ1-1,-,TGTGCCAGCAGCTTAGTAACAGCTGAAGCTTTCTTT,CASSLVTAEAFF
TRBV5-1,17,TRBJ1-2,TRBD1,TGCGCCAGCAGCTTGGCCCCGGCCGGGACAGGGGACTATGGCTACACCTTC,CASSLAPAGTGDYGYTF
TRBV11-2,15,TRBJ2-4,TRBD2,TGTGCCAGCAGCTCCGGGACTAGCGCGACAAACATTCAGTACTTC,CASSSGTSATNIQYF
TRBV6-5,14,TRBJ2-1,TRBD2,TGTGCCAGCAGTTACTTAGCGGGAGCCAATGAGCAGTTCTTC,CASSYLAGANEQFF
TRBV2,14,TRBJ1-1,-,TGTGCCAGCAGTGTGAACAGCATGAACACTGAAGCTTTCTTT,CASSVNSMNTEAFF
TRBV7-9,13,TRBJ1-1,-,TGTGCCAGCACACCGAGTTACAACACTGAAGCTTTCTTT,CASTPSYNTEAFF